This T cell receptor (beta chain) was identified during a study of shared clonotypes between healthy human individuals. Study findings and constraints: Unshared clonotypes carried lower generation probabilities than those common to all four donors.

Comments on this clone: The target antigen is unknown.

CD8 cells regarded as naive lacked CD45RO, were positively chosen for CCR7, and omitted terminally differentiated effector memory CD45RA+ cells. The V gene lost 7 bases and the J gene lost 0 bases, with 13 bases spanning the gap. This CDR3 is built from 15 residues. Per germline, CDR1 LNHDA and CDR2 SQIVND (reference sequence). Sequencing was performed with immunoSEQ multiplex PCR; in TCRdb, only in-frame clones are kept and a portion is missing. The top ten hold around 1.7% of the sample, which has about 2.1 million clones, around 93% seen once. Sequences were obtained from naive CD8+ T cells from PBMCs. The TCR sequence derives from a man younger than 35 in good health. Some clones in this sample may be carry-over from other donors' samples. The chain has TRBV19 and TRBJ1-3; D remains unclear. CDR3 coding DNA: TGTGCCAGTATTCTAACGAGAGGCTCTGGAAACACCATATATTTT. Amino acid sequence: CASILTRGSGNTIYF. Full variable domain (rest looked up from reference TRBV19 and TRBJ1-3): DGGITQSPKYLFRKEGQNVTLSCEQNLNHDAMYWYRQDPGQGLRLIYYSQIVNDFQKGDIAEGYSVSREKKESFPLTVTSAQKNPTAFYLCASILTRGSGNTIYFGEGSWLTVV.